This T cell receptor beta chain derives from a study of Graves' ophthalmopathy and Graves' hyperthyroidism. On the study more broadly: Peripheral blood collection took place at initial diagnosis, before any treatment.

From fresh peripheral blood, approximately 10 ml in volume, the PBMCs were obtained. This clonotype showed up many times. As the template, RNA transcripts were used to amplify TCR beta CDR3 regions. RT-PCR with HTBI primers came first, then second-round multiplex PCR. TCRdb itself ran the multiplex PCR reads through MiXCR, one entry per CDR3 protein. The table includes 200,000 to 250,000 distinct CDR3 sequences, 20% to 25% detected once. Germline CDR1 and CDR2: DFQATT and SNEGSKA (reference sequence). J gave up 6 bases and V 3 bases, and 5 bases lay outside the gene matches. This CDR3 has 13 amino acids.

The clonotype was recovered from a woman between 45 and 65 years old with Graves' ophthalmopathy. J is TRBJ2-4 and V is TRBV20-1; TRBD2 agrees at 7 bases. Input material: peripheral blood. The chain's CDR3 is CSARSSGVNIQYF. CDR3 coding DNA: TGCAGTGCTAGGTCGAGCGGGGTAAACATTCAGTACTTC.